The sequence of this T cell receptor beta chain was determined in a study of identical twins. Overall study results and limits: Excess sharing by twins proved weaker in beta out-of-frame sequences. Carriage of fewer insertions was seen in abundant cord blood beta clonotypes, whereas memory repertoires showed none.

This clonotype has only a few counts. No antigen is known for it. This CDR3 is 11 amino acids long. Germline CDR1 reads SGHTS; CDR2 reads YDEGEE. The germline V and J ends were trimmed by 7 bases and 7 bases, with 9 bases remaining between them. Template switching (which added a universal primer site) was used, and cDNA carried unique molecular identifiers. TCRdb recomputed calls from the 5' RACE reads with MiXCR, one row per CDR3 protein. The sample gives some 1,700,000 distinct CDR3 sequences, less than 35% of which show up once; about 0.27% is in the top ten. The receptor was derived from a newborn girl in good health. This rearrangement joins TRBV5-8 to TRBJ1-5; no definite D call. Sequenced sample: cord blood. The CDR3 region is CASAPGQPQHF. Written as DNA, the CDR3 is TGTGCCAGCGCTCCTGGGCAGCCCCAGCATTTT. Complete variable domain (other parts from reference TRBV5-8 and TRBJ1-5): EAGVTQSPTHLIKTRGQQATLRCSPISGHTSVYWYQQALGLGLQFLLWYDEGEERNRGNFPPRFSGRQFPNYSSELNVNALELEDSALYLCASAPGQPQHFGDGTRLSIL.